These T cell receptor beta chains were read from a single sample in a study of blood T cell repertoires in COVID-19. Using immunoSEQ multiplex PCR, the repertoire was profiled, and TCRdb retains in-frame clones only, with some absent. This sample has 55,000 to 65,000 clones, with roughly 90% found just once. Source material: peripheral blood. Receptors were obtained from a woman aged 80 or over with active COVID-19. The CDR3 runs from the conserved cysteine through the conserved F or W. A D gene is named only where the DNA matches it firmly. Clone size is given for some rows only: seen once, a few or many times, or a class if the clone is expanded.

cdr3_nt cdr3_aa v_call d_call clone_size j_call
TGTGCCTGGAGTGATGGACTAGCGGAGGGGGAGCAGTACTTC CAWSDGLAEGEQYF TRBV30 TRBD2 - TRBJ2-7
TGTGCCAGCACCCGGCGACGGGAGAGCTACGAGCAGTACTTC CASTRRRESYEQYF TRBV7-8 - - TRBJ2-7
TGTGCCAGCTCACCAGCTCGAGCGACCTACAATGAGCAGTTCTTC CASSPARATYNEQFF TRBV18 - - TRBJ2-1
TGTGCCAGCAGCTTGGGCCTCCACTTAGAGACCCAGTACTTC CASSLGLHLETQYF TRBV7-2 - - TRBJ2-5
TGTGCCAGCAGCGTTCACTTGGGGAGTAAAACTGAAGCTTTCTTT CASSVHLGSKTEAFF TRBV9 - - TRBJ1-1
TGTGCCAGCAGCCGGGTCCTCGAACAAGAGACCCAGTACTTC CASSRVLEQETQYF TRBV5-6 - - TRBJ2-5
TGTGCCAGCAGTTCATGGAAAATCCAGATGGAGACCCAGTACTTC CASSSWKIQMETQYF TRBV28 - once TRBJ2-5
TGTGCCAGCAACCCACAAACTGAAGCTTTCTTT CASNPQTEAFF TRBV2 - - TRBJ1-1
TGTGCCAGTAGTCCGACGGGAGAGAATCAGCCCCAGCATTTT CASSPTGENQPQHF TRBV19 - - TRBJ1-5
TGTGCCATCAGTGAGAGGACACCTGAAGAGACCCAGTACTTC CAISERTPEETQYF TRBV10-3 - - TRBJ2-5
TGTGCCAGTACTACGCCCCAGGGTTTAACCGGGGAGCTGTTTTTT CASTTPQGLTGELFF TRBV19 - - TRBJ2-2
TGTGCCAGTACCCAAGAGGGCACCCAGCATTTT CASTQEGTQHF TRBV19 - - TRBJ1-5
TGTGCCAGCACCTTAAGGGGGAATTGGGGGTACGACACAGATACGCAGTATTTT CASTLRGNWGYDTDTQYF TRBV27 - once TRBJ2-3
TGCGCCAGCAGCCGAAGAGACAGCCAAGAGACCCAGTACTTC CASSRRDSQETQYF TRBV5-1 - - TRBJ2-5
TGTGCCAGCAGTTTTGGGGGACAGGGAGGATCCGGGGAGCTGTTTTTT CASSFGGQGGSGELFF TRBV11-2 TRBD1 - TRBJ2-2
TGTGCCATCAGGGGGGACAGGAACACTGAAGCTTTCTTT CAIRGDRNTEAFF TRBV10-3 TRBD1 - TRBJ1-1
TGTGCCATCACAGTGGTCTCTGGGGCCAACGTCCTGACTTTC CAITVVSGANVLTF TRBV30 - - TRBJ2-6
TGTGCCAGCAGTTTCTCCAGCGGGGCCCCAGATACGCAGTATTTT CASSFSSGAPDTQYF TRBV28 TRBD2 - TRBJ2-3
TGTGCCAGCAGCTTATGGCAGTTAGAGACCCAGTACTTC CASSLWQLETQYF TRBV7-9 - - TRBJ2-5
TGTGCCAGCAGTTACAAAGGGGGATTTAAGAATCAGCCCCAGCATTTT CASSYKGGFKNQPQHF TRBV6-6 - once TRBJ1-5
TGTGCCAGCAGCAGCCGCCGGGACAACTACACCGGGGAGCTGTTTTTT CASSSRRDNYTGELFF TRBV21-1 - - TRBJ2-2
TGTGCCAGCAGCCAAGAACCGTTACTAGCTCCAGATACGCAGTATTTT CASSQEPLLAPDTQYF TRBV4-2 - - TRBJ2-3
TGTGCCAGCAGTCCACAGGGCTACAATGAGCAGTTCTTC CASSPQGYNEQFF TRBV28 - - TRBJ2-1
TGTGCCAGCAGCCAAGATCCGGGCCTAGCGAGCACCGGGGAGCTGTTTTTT CASSQDPGLASTGELFF TRBV4-2 - - TRBJ2-2
TGCAGTGCTAGTACTAGCGGGAGGGGAGATGAGCAGTTCTTC CSASTSGRGDEQFF TRBV20-1 TRBD2 - TRBJ2-1
TGTGCCAGCAGCGCCGTCGGTCTACGCACTGAAGCTTTCTTT CASSAVGLRTEAFF TRBV5-4 - - TRBJ1-1
TGTGCCTGGAGTGATGAAGGAGCACATCAGCCCCAGCATTTT CAWSDEGAHQPQHF TRBV30 - - TRBJ1-5
TGCGCCAGCAGCCCGGGGGCAGATACGCAGTATTTT CASSPGADTQYF TRBV5-1 - - TRBJ2-3
TGTGCCTCCCCTTCTCCTAACACCGGGGAGCTGTTTTTT CASPSPNTGELFF TRBV6-5 - - TRBJ2-2
TGTGCCAGCAGCCCTAACCCAGGGGGCGGCGAGACCCAGTACTTC CASSPNPGGGETQYF TRBV5-4 TRBD1 - TRBJ2-5
TGTGCCAGCAGCTCTATCGGGACAGGGGGATTAGCCGGGGAGCTGTTTTTT CASSSIGTGGLAGELFF TRBV28 TRBD1 - TRBJ2-2
TGTGCCAGCAGTCATACTCCAGGAGGGGAAGAGACCCAGTACTTC CASSHTPGGEETQYF TRBV6-5 - - TRBJ2-5
TGTGCCAGCTCCCGCGACAGACCGAACACCGGGGAGCTGTTTTTT CASSRDRPNTGELFF TRBV18 - - TRBJ2-2
TGTGCCAGCAGCCCGTATCTGGGCGTATGGACAGGGTCGGGGGTAGGCTACACCTTC CASSPYLGVWTGSGVGYTF TRBV7-9 TRBD1 - TRBJ1-2
TGCAGTGCTAGTTCAGGGGGCGATCAGCCCCAGCATTTT CSASSGGDQPQHF TRBV20-1 TRBD1 - TRBJ1-5
TGTGCCAGCCTACGGAGCGGGGGTAATGAGCAGTTCTTC CASLRSGGNEQFF TRBV6-8 TRBD2 - TRBJ2-1
TGTGCCAGTAGTCTTGGGACAGAAGTCTCCTACGAGCAGTACTTC CASSLGTEVSYEQYF TRBV19 TRBD1 - TRBJ2-7
TGTGCCAGCAGCTACGGCCGACTAGCGGGAGGTGGGGAGACCCAGTACTTC CASSYGRLAGGGETQYF TRBV7-9 TRBD2 - TRBJ2-5
TGTGCCAGCAGTCAGGGACAGGGGGCTTTGGCAGATACGCAGTATTTT CASSQGQGALADTQYF TRBV27 TRBD1 - TRBJ2-3
TGTGCCAGCAGTCAGAACTATGGCTACACCTTC CASSQNYGYTF TRBV3-1/TRBV3-2 - - TRBJ1-2
TGTGCCTGGACGCACCCGGGCTATGGCTACACCTTC CAWTHPGYGYTF TRBV30 - - TRBJ1-2
TGTGCCAGCAGTTTCAGGGGGTTCGATATGAACACTGAAGCTTTCTTT CASSFRGFDMNTEAFF TRBV7-9 TRBD1 - TRBJ1-1
TGTGCCAGCTCACCCTCCGGACAGGGTACAATTGATGAGCAGTTCTTC CASSPSGQGTIDEQFF TRBV18 TRBD1 - TRBJ2-1